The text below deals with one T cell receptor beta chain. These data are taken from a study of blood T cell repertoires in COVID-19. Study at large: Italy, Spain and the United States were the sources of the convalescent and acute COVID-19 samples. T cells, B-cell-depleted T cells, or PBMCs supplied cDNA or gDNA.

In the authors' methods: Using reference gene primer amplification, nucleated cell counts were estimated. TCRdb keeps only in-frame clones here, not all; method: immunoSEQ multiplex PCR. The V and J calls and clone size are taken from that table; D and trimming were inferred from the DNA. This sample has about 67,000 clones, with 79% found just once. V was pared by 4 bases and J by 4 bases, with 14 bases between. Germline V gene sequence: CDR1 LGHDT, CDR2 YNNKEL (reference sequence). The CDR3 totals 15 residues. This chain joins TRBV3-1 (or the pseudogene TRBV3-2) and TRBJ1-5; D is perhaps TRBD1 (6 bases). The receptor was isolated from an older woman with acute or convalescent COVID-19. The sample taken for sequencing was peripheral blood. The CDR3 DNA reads TGTGCCAGCAGCCCGAACAGGGCGATGAATCAGCCCCAGCATTTT. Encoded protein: CASSPNRAMNQPQHF.